The 14 T cell receptor beta chains given below trace back to one sample, sequenced in a study of CD8 T cells in Susac syndrome. A quantity of about 0.5 to 1 ug RNA underwent reverse transcription using random hexamers. TCRdb processed the immunoSEQ multiplex PCR reads anew with MiXCR; each CDR3 protein has one entry. The repertoire includes around 230,000 distinct CDR3 sequences, nearly 97% of them detected once, and 0.085% to 0.095% sits in the top ten. Sequenced: CD4+ T cells from PBMCs. These receptors were collected from a human donor with multiple sclerosis.

The chain carries TRBV7-9 and TRBJ2-1; D unresolved. This CDR3 is built from 15 residues. Germline CDR1 SEHNR, CDR2 FQNEAQ (reference sequence). V lost 2 bases, J lost 0 bases, and 8 bases lay in between. As DNA, the CDR3 is TGTGCCAGCAGCTTAAATAGGCCCTCCTACAATGAGCAGTTCTTC. This sequence encodes CASSLNRPSYNEQFF.

In this sample, this clonotype turned up once. The V gene is TRBV27, the J gene TRBJ1-6; the D is unclear. Per the germline V gene, CDR1 is MNHEY and CDR2 is SMNVEV (reference sequence). The CDR3 is 12 residues long. V was clipped by 5 bases and J by 13 bases, with 12 bases between them. The DNA of the CDR3 is TGTGCCAGCAGTGAAAGGACGGTTCCCCTCCACTTT. This sequence encodes CASSERTVPLHF.

The V call is TRBV5-1, the J call TRBJ2-1; D not resolved. CDR3 size: 13 residues. In germline, CDR1 is SGHRS, CDR2 YFSETQ. Trimming stripped 0 bases from V and 6 bases from J, with 7 bases between. CDR3 coding DNA: TGCGCCAGCAGCTTGGGGGAACGCAATGAGCAGTTCTTC. Translating it yields CASSLGERNEQFF.

In DNA, the CDR3 is TGTGCCAGCAGCCAAGGTCAGGCCGCTTTGGAGACCCAGTACTTC. Its protein product is CASSQGQAALETQYF. The chain employs TRBV3-1 and TRBJ2-5; D gene unclear. V was pared by 1 base and J by 5 bases, with 14 bases between. The CDR3 spans 15 residues. The germline V gene encodes CDR1 LGHDT and CDR2 YNNKEL (reference sequence).

V usage is TRBV11-3 and J usage is TRBJ2-7; D might be TRBD1 (5 bases). Germline loops: CDR1 SGHNT, CDR2 YENEEA. The CDR3 covers 15 residues. V was shortened by 5 bases and J by 0 bases, with 14 bases between the two germline ends. The CDR3 sequence is CASSSDGAVSYEQYF. The CDR3 coding sequence is TGTGCCAGCAGCAGCGATGGGGCCGTCTCCTACGAGCAGTACTTC.

The table lists this clonotype with a count of one. This chain connects TRBV6-5 to TRBJ2-4; perhaps TRBD1 as D (6 bases). The CDR3 loop spans 14 amino acids. Trimming stripped 7 bases from V and 10 bases from J, with 20 bases between. The V gene's germline CDR1 is MNHEY and CDR2 SVGAGI. For the CDR3, the DNA is TGTGCCAGCACCCTAAACCGACAGGCTAGGATTCAGTACTTC. This translates into CASTLNRQARIQYF.

CDR3 in DNA: TGCAGCGTCAGACAGGGAACCTACGAGCAGTACTTC. Its translation is CSVRQGTYEQYF. The gene calls are TRBV29-1 and TRBJ2-7; 7 bases match TRBD1. After removal of 6 bases from V and 2 bases from J, the junction contained 4 bases not matched to a gene. Germline CDR1 reads SQVTM; CDR2 reads ANQGSEA. CDR3 size: 12 residues.

The chain carries TRBV12-3 or TRBV12-4 and TRBJ2-1, with 8 bases identical to TRBD2. CDR3 size: 16 residues. The junction had 9 bases not matched to a gene; V was cut back by 5 bases and J by 3 bases. The CDR3 region is CASSGLAQVVYNEQFF. DNA of the CDR3: TGTGCCAGCAGTGGACTAGCCCAAGTAGTCTACAATGAGCAGTTCTTC.

The chain combines TRBV29-1 with TRBJ2-5; 7 nucleotides line up with TRBD2. Trimming took 7 bases from V and 4 from J; bases not matched to a gene: 12. Germline V CDR1 and CDR2: SQVTM, ANQGSEA. The CDR3 spans 14 residues. The CDR3 nucleotides read TGCAGCGCCCGCCTTAGGTGGGGGGGAGAGACCCAGTACTTC. Its protein is CSARLRWGGETQYF.

This chain links TRBV9 with TRBJ2-7; 10 bases map to TRBD2. Germline CDR1 is SGDLS and CDR2 is YYNGEE. V lost 3 bases to trimming and J lost 6 bases; unmatched junction nucleotides: 3. The CDR3 has 13 amino acids. In nucleotides, the CDR3 is TGTGCCAGCAGCGGCTGGACTAGCGGCGAGCAGTACTTC. It codes for CASSGWTSGEQYF.

This clonotype was picked up one time. V gene TRBV25-1 combines with J gene TRBJ1-1; D is unresolved. The CDR3 has 14 residues. The ends were cut back, 9 bases at V and 0 bases at J, with 14 bases in the middle. Germline CDR1 reads MGHDK; CDR2 reads SYGVNS. The CDR3 reads CASADHRVNTEAFF. The CDR3, as DNA: TGTGCCAGTGCTGACCATAGGGTGAACACTGAAGCTTTCTTT.

V and J are TRBV29-1 and TRBJ2-5; 7 bases line up with TRBD1. This CDR3 has 13 residues. V dropped 7 bases and J dropped 1; count of bases not matched to a gene: 6. The germline V gene encodes CDR1 SQVTM and CDR2 ANQGSEA. This CDR3 reads CSATDRAQETQYF. The DNA for the CDR3 is TGCAGCGCAACTGACAGGGCCCAAGAGACCCAGTACTTC.

The J gene is TRBJ2-3, the V gene TRBV29-1; 9 positions match TRBD2. The germline V gene has CDR1 SQVTM and CDR2 ANQGSEA. Germline trimming cut 7 bases from V and 5 bases from J; bases unmatched to any gene: 16. This CDR3 has 16 amino acids. The CDR3 DNA is TGCAGCGGGGCCTTGGTTAGCGGGAGTGGTGGAGATACGCAGTATTTT. Encoded protein: CSGALVSGSGGDTQYF.

The count of this clonotype is one. The J gene is TRBJ1-2, the V gene TRBV29-1, with D unresolved. V was pared by 1 base and J by 9 bases, with 6 bases between. The CDR3 is 10 residues long. Germline loops: CDR1 SQVTM, CDR2 ANQGSEA. The CDR3 spells CSVEGPSYTF. DNA for the CDR3: TGCAGCGTTGAAGGGCCGAGCTACACCTTC.